This T cell receptor beta chain is drawn from a study of regulatory T cells in long-lasting Graves disease. Germline CDR1 and CDR2: SGDLS and YYNGEE. Trimming removed 1 base from V and 1 base from J, with 5 bases in between. The CDR3 totals 13 residues. Assembly of TCR beta libraries relied on iRepertoire HTBI primers together with Arm-PCR of CDR3 regions. Study processing details: Across samples, 62 TRBV and around 14 TRBJ segments were found. TCRdb ran MiXCR on the multiplex PCR reads and lists one entry per CDR3 protein. TCRdb's processing, not the authors' own work, is the source of the V and J calls. This sample yields roughly 450,000 distinct CDR3 sequences, of which less than 25% are seen a single time; 7% to 10% belongs to the top ten. Whole-study findings and limits: The TCR repertoire of persistent Graves' patients was less diverse than that of newly diagnosed ones. Having only a small sample size may have limited accuracy. Fewer public clonotypes were shared by new patients (around 1,000) than by persistent patients (approximately 2,700).

Of note for this clonotype: Its antigen is not identified.

Time point given: persistent/refractory GD, antithyroid drugs over 5 years with positive TRAb. Generation of the TCR library employed RNA extracted from PBMCs. This TCR came from a female donor with Graves disease. V is TRBV9 and J is TRBJ1-1; D unresolved. Here the sequenced sample was peripheral blood mononuclear cells (PBMCs), taken when the disease was refractory, from a patient treated with antithyroid drugs. The CDR3 DNA reads TGTGCCAGCAGCGTAATAGGGAACACTGAAGCTTTCTTT. Translated, it gives CASSVIGNTEAFF.